Listed below are T cell receptor beta chains from one sample, sequenced in a study of T-cell memory formation after mild COVID-19. TCRdb used MiXCR to reprocess the 5' RACE reads, holding one entry per CDR3 protein. Among about 140,000 distinct CDR3 sequences, 13% to 15% were seen once, and the ten largest hold 28%. The sample taken for sequencing was PBMCs or a T cell subset sorted from them (not recorded which). The source of these receptors is an adult woman who had mild COVID-19 (a few samples of this study predate the infection). Cell type and time point are not known. The CDR3 runs from the conserved cysteine through the conserved F or W. D genes are given only for firm matches. Size is omitted from some rows. Given values are once, few, many or a class for expanded clones.

TRBV9	few	TRBJ1-2	TRBD1	CASSQGAGGYTF	TGTGCCAGCAGCCAGGGGGCGGGTGGCTACACCTTC
TRBV13	.	TRBJ2-3	.	CASSLGRGTYTDTQYF	TGTGCCAGCAGCTTAGGCCGGGGGACTTACACAGATACGCAGTATTTT
TRBV5-1	.	TRBJ1-4	.	CASSSGTSVELFF	TGCGCCAGCAGCTCAGGAACTTCGGTGGAACTGTTTTTT
TRBV18	.	TRBJ2-7	TRBD1	CASSPGTEYEQYF	TGTGCCAGCTCGCCGGGGACAGAATACGAGCAGTACTTC
TRBV6-5	many	TRBJ2-1	.	CASREPEDNEQFF	TGTGCCAGCCGGGAGCCAGAAGACAATGAGCAGTTCTTC
TRBV5-6	.	TRBJ2-1	.	CASSSTGSSYNEHFF	TGTGCCAGCAGCTCCACAGGTAGCTCCTACAATGAGCATTTCTTC
TRBV7-9	few	TRBJ2-7	.	CASSLGQGSTYEQYF	TGTGCCAGCAGCTTAGGGCAGGGGAGTACCTACGAGCAGTACTTC
TRBV9	.	TRBJ1-1	.	CASSVMTGPTEAFF	TGTGCCAGCAGCGTGATGACAGGACCCACTGAAGCTTTCTTT
TRBV5-1	few	TRBJ1-2	.	CASREDTWDYGYTF	TGCGCCAGCAGAGAGGACACATGGGACTATGGCTACACCTTC
TRBV9	few	TRBJ2-7	.	CASSSQSDGFGYEQYF	TGTGCCAGCAGCTCCCAGTCAGACGGATTCGGGTACGAGCAGTACTTC
TRBV2	few	TRBJ1-1	TRBD1	CASGGTGVSNTEAFF	TGTGCCAGCGGAGGGACAGGGGTCTCGAACACTGAAGCTTTCTTT
TRBV15	few	TRBJ2-2	.	CATSSGFRGRLHTGELFF	TGTGCCACCAGCAGTGGTTTTAGGGGCAGGTTGCACACCGGGGAGCTGTTTTTT
TRBV24-1	few	TRBJ1-2	.	CATSVSGVDGYTF	TGTGCCACCAGTGTATCGGGCGTCGATGGCTACACCTTC
TRBV4-2	.	TRBJ2-1	TRBD2	CASSQEFTSGVLESRNEQFF	TGTGCCAGCAGCCAAGAATTTACTAGCGGGGTTCTTGAGTCCCGCAATGAGCAGTTCTTC
TRBV11-3	few	TRBJ2-7	TRBD2	CASSLPPGSGRIPYEQYF	TGTGCCAGCAGCTTACCCCCGGGTAGCGGGAGGATCCCCTACGAGCAGTACTTC
TRBV4-1	.	TRBJ2-1	.	CASTQGGDYNEQFF	TGCGCCAGCACTCAGGGCGGGGACTACAATGAGCAGTTCTTC
TRBV7-3	.	TRBJ2-2	TRBD1	CASSLLRDRGRHTGELFF	TGTGCCAGCAGCTTACTACGTGACAGGGGGCGACACACCGGGGAGCTGTTTTTT
TRBV14	few	TRBJ2-7	.	CASSPGTLEQYF	TGTGCCAGCAGCCCCGGGACGCTCGAGCAGTACTTC
TRBV4-2	few	TRBJ2-5	.	CASSHPSEPSRETQYF	TGTGCCAGCAGCCACCCTAGCGAGCCCTCCCGAGAGACCCAGTACTTC
TRBV12-3/TRBV12-4	few	TRBJ1-3	TRBD1	CASSLDREPGNTIYF	TGTGCCAGCAGCCTCGACAGGGAGCCTGGAAACACCATATATTTT
TRBV20-1	few	TRBJ2-3	TRBD2	CSAYLAGERTSSDTQYF	TGCAGTGCCTACCTAGCGGGGGAGCGTACGTCGTCAGATACGCAGTATTTT
TRBV29-1	many	TRBJ2-3	.	CSVEVGLARDTQYF	TGCAGCGTTGAAGTAGGTCTAGCGCGTGATACGCAGTATTTT
TRBV24-1	few	TRBJ1-1	TRBD1	CATSDRQGGTEAFF	TGTGCCACCAGTGATCGACAGGGGGGTACTGAAGCTTTCTTT
TRBV6-1	few	TRBJ1-2	TRBD1	CASSPWTGEGYTF	TGTGCCAGCAGTCCCTGGACAGGGGAAGGCTACACCTTC
TRBV5-1	.	TRBJ2-2	TRBD2	CASSPSTSGRGTGELFF	TGCGCCAGCAGCCCATCGACTAGCGGGAGAGGAACCGGGGAGCTGTTTTTT
TRBV6-2/TRBV6-3	.	TRBJ2-1	TRBD2	CASSYASPIAGGPGNEQFF	TGTGCCAGCAGTTATGCATCCCCCATAGCGGGAGGGCCAGGGAATGAGCAGTTCTTC
TRBV3-1	many	TRBJ2-3	TRBD2	CASSQGAGDTDTQYF	TGTGCCAGCAGCCAAGGAGCGGGAGACACAGATACGCAGTATTTT
TRBV11-2	.	TRBJ2-7	TRBD2	CASSFLSGTNLYEQYF	TGTGCCAGCAGCTTTCTATCAGGGACTAACCTTTACGAGCAGTACTTC
TRBV29-1	.	TRBJ2-5	.	CSVREETQYF	TGCAGCGTTAGAGAAGAGACCCAGTACTTC
TRBV4-1	.	TRBJ2-4	.	CASSQDQAAKNIQYF	TGCGCCAGCAGCCAAGATCAGGCAGCCAAAAACATTCAGTACTTC
TRBV20-1	.	TRBJ2-1	.	CSVRGRDNEQFF	TGCAGTGTGCGGGGCCGCGACAATGAGCAGTTCTTC
TRBV7-9	few	TRBJ2-1	TRBD2	CASSLYTGGPHNEQFF	TGTGCCAGCAGCTTATATACGGGAGGGCCCCACAATGAGCAGTTCTTC
TRBV4-3	.	TRBJ2-3	.	CASSQAALTTDTQYF	TGCGCCAGCAGCCAAGCGGCCCTAACGACAGATACGCAGTATTTT
TRBV7-9	.	TRBJ2-5	.	CASSLLIGAGVQETQYF	TGTGCCAGCAGCTTATTGATCGGGGCAGGGGTCCAAGAGACCCAGTACTTC
TRBV20-1	medium-sized	TRBJ1-5	TRBD1	CSARDRGIFGNQPQHF	TGCAGTGCGAGGGACAGGGGAATTTTCGGCAATCAGCCCCAGCATTTT
TRBV6-6	.	TRBJ2-5	.	CASSYSKRSLEETQYF	TGTGCCAGCAGTTACTCGAAACGTAGCTTAGAAGAGACCCAGTACTTC
TRBV7-6	.	TRBJ2-2	.	CASSSDWGTGELFF	TGTGCCAGCAGCTCCGACTGGGGCACCGGGGAGCTGTTTTTT
TRBV4-1	few	TRBJ2-1	.	CASSSRTVNEQFF	TGCGCCAGCAGTTCTAGGACAGTCAATGAGCAGTTCTTC
TRBV12-3/TRBV12-4	.	TRBJ2-1	TRBD2	CASSLGAGGLYNEQFF	TGTGCCAGCAGCTTGGGAGCGGGGGGCCTTTACAATGAGCAGTTCTTC
TRBV20-1	.	TRBJ2-7	TRBD1	CSARDYRGGHEQYF	TGCAGTGCTAGAGATTACAGGGGCGGACACGAGCAGTACTTC
TRBV19	.	TRBJ1-2	TRBD1	CASSTDRSTYNYGYTF	TGTGCCAGTAGTACGGACAGGAGCACTTATAACTATGGCTACACCTTC
TRBV5-5	.	TRBJ2-7	.	CASSLEGSNYEQYF	TGTGCCAGCAGCTTGGAGGGGTCCAATTACGAGCAGTACTTC
TRBV4-1	.	TRBJ2-7	TRBD2	CASSLETSREQYF	TGCGCCAGCAGCCTCGAGACTAGCCGCGAGCAGTACTTC
TRBV7-8	many	TRBJ2-3	TRBD2	CASSFPSSGGLTQYF	TGTGCCAGCAGCTTTCCATCTAGCGGGGGTCTTACGCAGTATTTT